This T cell receptor beta chain was captured in a study of cytomegalovirus exposure and HLA in healthy donors. A single count supports this clone. The primer mix had 60 Vbeta and 13 Jbeta primers. The repertoire was sequenced with immunoSEQ multiplex PCR; TCRdb's copy has only in-frame clones and lacks some. The sample comprises around 140,000 clones, around four fifths of which are singletons, and approximately 7% rests with the top ten. The CDR3 has 15 amino acids. CDR1 and CDR2 (germline): LGHNA, YNFKEQ. The V end lost 0 bases, the J end lost 5 bases, and 13 bases lay between the germline ends. The J gene is TRBJ1-2, the V gene TRBV4-2; weak D call: TRBD1 (6 bases). The specimen sequenced was PBMCs. This receptor was taken from a male donor in good health and CMV-seronegative. CDR3 bases: TGTGCCAGCAGCCAAGAGACGGCAGGGGTATATGGCTACACCTTC. Protein product: CASSQETAGVYGYTF.